One sample yielded the 10 T cell receptor beta chains listed below, sequenced in a study of technical replicates of blood from several donors. The assay was immunoSEQ multiplex PCR, and TCRdb's table has in-frame clones only and misses some. The sample contains approximately 79,000 clones, over 90% of which appear only once. The specimen was T cells isolated from PBMCs. The receptors originated from a human donor in good health.

The chain has TRBV6-1 and TRBJ2-7; a weak D match, TRBD2 (5 bases). Germline V gives CDR1 MNHNS, CDR2 SASEGT. Trimming cost V 2 bases and J 2 bases, with 13 bases left between them. There are 15 residues in the CDR3. CDR3 nucleotide sequence: TGTGCCAGCAGTGAACCTAGCAGTGTTCCCTACGAGCAGTACTTC. This translates into CASSEPSSVPYEQYF.

The rearrangement joins TRBV11-2 to TRBJ2-7, with 9 bases aligning to TRBD1. The CDR3 consists of 15 residues. The germline gives CDR1 SGHAT, CDR2 FQNNGV. Losses at the gene ends were 3 bases for V and 4 bases for J; bases not matched to a gene: 7. CDR3 DNA sequence: TGTGCCAGCAGCTTCGGACAGGGGATTTGGTACGAGCAGTACTTC. Its protein product is CASSFGQGIWYEQYF.

This chain connects TRBV4-1 to TRBJ2-7; D might be TRBD1 (6 bases). Trimming left V 4 bases short and J 2 bases short, with 9 bases between. The CDR3 runs 13 residues. The germline V gene has CDR1 MGHRA and CDR2 YSYEKL. CDR3 region: CASSPGHPYEQYF. The CDR3 region has the DNA TGCGCCAGCAGCCCGGGACACCCCTACGAGCAGTACTTC.

The chain has TRBV5-1 and TRBJ2-1, with TRBD2 matching over 7 bases. After removal of 2 bases from V and 0 bases from J, the junction contained 2 bases not matched to a gene. Germline V lookup: CDR1 SGHRS, CDR2 YFSETQ. This CDR3 has 15 amino acids. The CDR3 nucleotides read TGCGCCAGCAGCTTCGGGGAGGGCTCCTACAATGAGCAGTTCTTC. This encodes CASSFGEGSYNEQFF.

This chain links TRBV27 with TRBJ2-7; D unclear. The CDR3 has 11 residues. Looked up from germline, CDR1 is MNHEY and CDR2 is SMNVEV (reference sequence). Trimming shortened V by 7 bases and J by 1 base, and 5 bases separated the two germline ends. In DNA form, the CDR3 reads TGTGCCAGCACCTTGTCCTACGAGCAGTACTTC. Protein: CASTLSYEQYF.

The rearrangement links TRBV7-9 to TRBJ1-1, with TRBD1 matching 7 bases. CDR3 length equals 15 residues. CDR1 is SEHNR, CDR2 FQNEAQ, per germline (reference sequence). Trimming removed 5 bases from V and 5 bases from J; junction bases left unmatched: 11. The CDR3 region is CASSPATGISTEAFF. The CDR3 bases are TGTGCCAGCAGCCCCGCGACAGGGATATCTACTGAAGCTTTCTTT.

The V gene is TRBV4-2, the J gene TRBJ2-1; 11 bases are a match to TRBD1. The CDR3 is made up of 17 amino acids. Germline values: CDR1 LGHNA, CDR2 YNFKEQ. Trimming removed 4 bases from V and 7 bases from J; junction bases left unmatched: 12. The CDR3 reads CASSRTEGDRGGNEQFF. CDR3 nucleotide sequence: TGTGCCAGCAGCCGGACAGAGGGGGACAGGGGGGGAAATGAGCAGTTCTTC.

The chain carries TRBV7-8 and TRBJ2-3; 10 nucleotides agree with TRBD2. CDR1 SGHVS and CDR2 FQNEAQ come from the germline V gene. The CDR3 sequence is 18 residues long. Losses at the gene ends were 3 bases for V and 3 bases for J; bases not matched to a gene: 12. The CDR3 DNA is TGTGCCAGCAGCTTGGATGCGAGCGGGAGGGGTTTTACAGATACGCAGTATTTT. Protein: CASSLDASGRGFTDTQYF.

The CDR3 protein is CASVGGGKTDTQYF. DNA of the CDR3: TGTGCCAGCGTCGGGGGAGGAAAGACAGATACGCAGTATTTT. The chain links TRBV7-9 to TRBJ2-3; D perhaps matches TRBD2 (6 bases). This CDR3 is 14 amino acids long. CDR1 and CDR2 from the germline V gene are SEHNR and FQNEAQ (reference sequence). Deletions cut 8 bases from V and 3 bases from J, with 15 bases between.

On this clone: Its ends do not fully match the called genes, so a read error is possible. The DNA of the CDR3 is TGTGCCAGCATCTTAAACGGCGGGAGTTTAGAGGAGCAGTTCTTC. Translation gives CASILNGGSLEEQFF. V gene TRBV7-2 combines with J gene TRBJ2-1; 7 bases agree with TRBD2. CDR1 is SGHTA, CDR2 FQGNSA, per germline. This CDR3 contains 15 residues.